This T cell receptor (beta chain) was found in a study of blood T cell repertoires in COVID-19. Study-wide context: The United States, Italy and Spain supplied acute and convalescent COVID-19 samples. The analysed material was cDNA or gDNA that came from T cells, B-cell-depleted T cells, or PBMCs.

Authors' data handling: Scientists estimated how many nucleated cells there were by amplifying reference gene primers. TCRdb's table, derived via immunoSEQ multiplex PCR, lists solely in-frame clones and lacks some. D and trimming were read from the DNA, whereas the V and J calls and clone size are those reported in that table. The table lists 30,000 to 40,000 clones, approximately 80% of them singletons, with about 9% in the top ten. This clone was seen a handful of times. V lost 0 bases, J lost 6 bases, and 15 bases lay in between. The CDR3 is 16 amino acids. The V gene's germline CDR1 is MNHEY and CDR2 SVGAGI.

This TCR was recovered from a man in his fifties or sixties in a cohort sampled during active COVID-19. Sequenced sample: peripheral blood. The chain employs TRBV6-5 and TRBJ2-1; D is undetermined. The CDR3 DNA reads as TGTGCCAGCAGTTACTCGAATCAGGCCACTCCCAATGAGCAGTTCTTC. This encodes CASSYSNQATPNEQFF.